At least ten counts were recorded for the clone carrying this T cell receptor beta chain. The sample originates from a study of metastatic and nonmetastatic thyroid tumors. For the study at large: From malignant and benign thyroid patients, repertoires in blood and in tumor or nodule tissue were compared.

Ahead of thyroid surgery, no patient had received treatment of any kind. CDR3 length equals 16 residues. Germline V gene data show CDR1 as SNHLY and CDR2 as FYNNEI. TCRdb re-clonotyped the PCR reads via MiXCR. This table has about 33,000 clones, over 15% appearing once. The receptor comes from a male donor with papillary thyroid cancer or a benign thyroid nodule (not recorded which). Some clones in this sample may be carry-over from other donors' samples. The sample taken for sequencing was blood. The chain carries TRBV2 and TRBJ2-1; a weak D match, TRBD1 (5 bases). CDR3 loop: CAGSKQGLSSYNEQFF. The CDR3 DNA is TGTGCGGGCAGTAAGCAGGGCCTGAGCTCCTACAATGAGCAGTTCTTC.